This TCR beta chain was profiled in a study of T cell clones after liver transplantation. V was clipped by 7 bases and J by 2 bases, with 19 bases between them. CDR1 and CDR2 from the germline V gene are LNHDA and SQIVND (reference sequence). The CDR3 runs to 16 residues. The method was immunoSEQ multiplex PCR; TCRdb's version includes in-frame clones alone and lacks a portion of them. This table has over 100,000 clones, 80% to 85% appearing once. This TCR was sampled from a human donor who received a liver transplant. Sample: CD4+ T cells from blood, taken before liver transplant. V and J are TRBV19 and TRBJ2-3; D possibly corresponds to TRBD1 (5 bases). CDR3 coding DNA: TGTGCCAGTACCCCAAGGCGGCAGGGAACCACAGATACGCAGTATTTT. Amino acids: CASTPRRQGTTDTQYF.